The 32 T cell receptor beta chains given below trace back to one sample, sequenced in a study of graft-versus-host responses after intestinal transplantation (dated by TCRdb to the early 2020s). The library was built by means of the immunoSEQ multiplex PCR assay. In its TCRdb copy, this immuneACCESS table keeps in-frame sequences only and misses some clones. Where compared with another copy, unresolved V genes explain less than half of these, and the others have no known cause. The sample includes 35,000 to 50,000 clones, with approximately 94% observed a single time. The ten largest clones take up around 1.6% of the sample. Specimen: PBMCs, collected 335 days after intestinal transplant. All receptors come from a human patient who received an intestinal transplant, so some T cells may come from the graft donor.

The CDR3 DNA is TGTGCCAGCAGCCCCCTCGGTGGTGAAAAACTGTTTTTT. This gives the protein CASSPLGGEKLFF. The chain couples TRBV5-4 to TRBJ1-4; D not resolved. Germline loops: CDR1 SGHNT, CDR2 YYREEE (reference sequence). Trimming took off 4 bases at V and 7 bases at J, with 11 bases between the two ends. CDR3 length: 13 residues.

Remarks on this clone: The sample carries other DNA sequences with the same CDR3. The V call is TRBV5-4, the J call TRBJ1-3; perhaps TRBD1 as D (5 bases). CDR1 and CDR2 (germline): SGHNT, YYREEE (reference sequence). The CDR3 is made up of 14 amino acids. The V end was cut by 3 bases, the J end by 8 bases, with 15 bases between. The CDR3 here is CASSSEGSSDTIYF. The CDR3, as DNA: TGTGCCAGCAGCTCGGAGGGGTCGAGTGACACCATATATTTT.

In nucleotides, the CDR3 is TGCGCCAGCAACCAAACCGGGACTAGCGGGGGTGGCACAGATACGCAGTATTTT. Its protein product is CASNQTGTSGGGTDTQYF. The J gene is TRBJ2-3, the V gene TRBV10-2; the match to TRBD2 covers 14 bases. Germline-derived CDR1 and CDR2 are WSHSY and SAAADI. The V and J ends lost 7 bases and 1 base, in that order; junction bases with no gene match: 10. CDR3 length: 18 amino acids.

The chain is built from TRBV2 and TRBJ2-5, with D unresolved. V lost 7 bases and J 5 bases, leaving 8 bases between the germline ends. The CDR3 loop spans 11 amino acids. Germline lookup yields CDR1 SNHLY and CDR2 FYNNEI. CDR3 residues: CASIGWETQYF. DNA of the CDR3: TGTGCCAGCATAGGGTGGGAGACCCAGTACTTC.

The chain links TRBV10-3 to TRBJ1-1; 7 positions agree with TRBD1. This CDR3 is built from 17 residues. V lost 1 base to trimming and J lost 0 bases; unmatched junction nucleotides: 8. Germline values: CDR1 ENHRY, CDR2 SYGVKD. CDR3 sequence: CAISELPPGQMNTEAFF. The CDR3 DNA reads TGTGCCATCAGTGAGTTACCCCCGGGACAGATGAACACTGAAGCTTTCTTT.

This clone was counted once. The chain joins TRBV9 to TRBJ2-5; TRBD1 matches 7 bases. Germline lookup yields CDR1 SGDLS and CDR2 YYNGEE. The V gene end was trimmed by 3 bases and the J gene end by 2 bases; junction bases not matched to a gene: 4. This CDR3 comprises 14 residues. The CDR3 DNA reads as TGTGCCAGCAGCGCCCGGGACAGACAAGAGACCCAGTACTTC. It is translated as CASSARDRQETQYF. Based on the CDR3 plus reference TRBV9 and TRBJ2-5, the full variable domain is DSGVTQTPKHLITATGQRVTLRCSPRSGDLSVYWYQQSLDQGLQFLIQYYNGEERAKGNILERFSAQQFPDLHSELNLSSLELGDSALYFCASSARDRQETQYFGPGTRLLVL.

The chain couples TRBV6-5 to TRBJ2-7; D call uncertain. Germline V gene sequence: CDR1 MNHEY, CDR2 SVGAGI. The CDR3 spans 13 residues. Trimming removed 7 bases from V and 5 bases from J, with 15 bases in between. The CDR3 spells CASNGRLGDEQYF. DNA of the CDR3: TGTGCCAGCAATGGGCGGTTGGGCGACGAGCAGTACTTC.

The chain has TRBV7-9 and TRBJ2-3, with 7 bases lining up with TRBD2. The CDR3 has 14 amino acids. Trimming removed 5 bases from V and 2 bases from J; junction bases left unmatched: 4. Germline CDR1 reads SEHNR; CDR2 reads FQNEAQ (reference sequence). CDR3 amino acids: CASSQGLHTDTQYF. Written as DNA, the CDR3 is TGTGCCAGCAGCCAGGGACTACACACAGATACGCAGTATTTT. Using reference TRBV7-9 and TRBJ2-3 for the parts outside the CDR3, the full variable domain is DTGVSQNPRHKITKRGQNVTFRCDPISEHNRLYWYRQTLGQGPEFLTYFQNEAQLEKSRLLSDRFSAERPKGSFSTLEIQRTEQGDSAMYLCASSQGLHTDTQYFGPGTRLTVL.

The V call is TRBV10-2, the J call TRBJ1-6; D remains unclear. Trimming removed 8 bases from V and 0 bases from J, with 5 bases in between. The V gene's germline CDR1 is WSHSY and CDR2 SAAADI. This CDR3 region has 13 residues. The CDR3, as DNA: TGCGCCAGCTTAAGCTCCTATAATTCACCCCTCCACTTT. Residues: CASLSSYNSPLHF.

This clone was counted a few times. The chain is built from TRBV27 and TRBJ2-1; possible D gene TRBD1, 6 bases. The CDR3 spans 13 residues. V lost 10 bases to trimming and J lost 5 bases, with 15 bases between them. The germline CDR1 and CDR2 sequences are MNHEY and SMNVEV (reference sequence). CDR3 protein: CATKDSYHNEQFF. CDR3 coding DNA: TGTGCCACCAAGGACAGCTACCACAATGAGCAGTTCTTC.

The chain couples TRBV2 to TRBJ1-2; D gene ambiguous. This CDR3 region has 14 residues. The V gene's germline CDR1 is SNHLY and CDR2 FYNNEI. V shed 3 bases and J shed 2 bases, with 10 bases lying between them. The DNA of the CDR3 is TGTGCCAGCAGTGACGGCGCCGGGAACTATGGCTACACCTTC. Translation gives CASSDGAGNYGYTF.

The chain joins TRBV5-1 to TRBJ1-1, with D hard to call. The CDR3 is 15 residues long. CDR1 and CDR2 (germline): SGHRS, YFSETQ. The V gene lost 4 bases and the J gene lost 6 bases, with 19 bases spanning the gap. The DNA of the CDR3 is TGCGCCAGCAGCGCGGACCGGGCCTCGGAGGCTGAAGCTTTCTTT. It specifies CASSADRASEAEAFF.

The genes are TRBV10-2 and TRBJ2-5; 10 bases agree with TRBD2. J gave up 3 bases and V 9 bases, and 13 bases lay outside the gene matches. This CDR3 spans 16 amino acids. Germline V gene data show CDR1 as WSHSY and CDR2 as SAAADI. CDR3 residues: CASGKVLAGKKETQYF. The CDR3 bases are TGCGCCAGTGGGAAGGTACTAGCGGGGAAAAAAGAGACCCAGTACTTC.

CDR3 region: CASSFSGLAQETQYF. The CDR3 DNA sequence: TGTGCCAGCAGTTTCTCAGGACTCGCACAAGAGACCCAGTACTTC. The chain has TRBV6-6 and TRBJ2-5; the D gene is possibly TRBD2 (5 bases). Per germline, CDR1 MNHNY and CDR2 SVGAGI (reference sequence). V shed 4 bases and J shed 2 bases, with 14 bases lying between them. The CDR3 is 15 amino acids.

The chain combines TRBV9 with TRBJ1-6; perhaps TRBD1 as D (5 bases). V was shortened by 3 bases and J by 8 bases, with 12 bases between the two germline ends. The CDR3 runs to 14 residues. Germline V gives CDR1 SGDLS, CDR2 YYNGEE. CDR3 residues: CASSGGREDSPLHF. In nucleotides, the CDR3 is TGTGCCAGCAGCGGGGGACGGGAGGATTCACCCCTCCACTTT.

This clone was counted once. The chain recombines TRBV11-2 with TRBJ1-1; perhaps TRBD1 as D (6 bases). The CDR3 spans 15 residues. CDR1 and CDR2 (germline): SGHAT, FQNNGV. V was trimmed by 3 bases and J by 4 bases, leaving 15 bases between them. The CDR3 DNA follows: TGTGCCAGCAGCTTCCGGGGGGCGCGGGGCACTGAAGCTTTCTTT. It yields the protein CASSFRGARGTEAFF.

The chain links TRBV6-5 to TRBJ1-6; weak D call: TRBD1 (5 bases). Trimming took 5 bases from V and 9 from J, leaving 17 bases between them. CDR3 length: 15 residues. Germline V CDR1 and CDR2: MNHEY, SVGAGI. Here the CDR3 DNA reads TGTGCCAGCAGTCTAGACGGGACCCCTTTTTCACCCCTCCACTTT. It yields the protein CASSLDGTPFSPLHF.

The CDR3 bases are TGTGCCAGCAGCGTAGAAGGGGAATTCTACGAGCAGTACTTC. It translates to CASSVEGEFYEQYF. The gene calls are TRBV9 and TRBJ2-7; D perhaps matches TRBD1 (5 bases). CDR1 is SGDLS, CDR2 YYNGEE, per germline. CDR3 length equals 14 residues. Trimming took 0 bases from V and 3 from J, leaving 10 bases between them.

The J gene is TRBJ2-7, the V gene TRBV18; the match to TRBD2 covers 9 bases. V lost 4 bases to trimming and J lost 5 bases; unmatched junction nucleotides: 15. This CDR3 has 17 residues. CDR1 KGHSH and CDR2 LQKENI come from the germline V gene. CDR3 region: CASSQGSGLASMHEQYF. In DNA form, the CDR3 reads TGTGCCAGCTCACAGGGATCAGGACTAGCGTCGATGCACGAGCAGTACTTC.

This clone has just a few counts. The J gene is TRBJ2-5, the V gene TRBV7-2, with 8 bases that match TRBD2. The CDR3 is made up of 16 amino acids. After removal of 5 bases from V and 2 bases from J, the junction contained 10 bases not matched to a gene. CDR1 SGHTA and CDR2 FQGNSA come from the germline V gene. CDR3 sequence (DNA): TGTGCCAGCAGCCTACTTACGGGGGGGGGTCAAGAGACCCAGTACTTC. Translated, it gives CASSLLTGGGQETQYF.

This chain connects TRBV2 to TRBJ2-6; weak D call: TRBD2 (5 bases). The CDR3 consists of 15 residues. The germline V and J ends were trimmed by 6 bases and 0 bases, with 9 bases remaining between them. Looked up from germline, CDR1 is SNHLY and CDR2 is FYNNEI. For the CDR3, the DNA is TGTGCCAGCAGGAGGGAAATCTCTGGGGCCAACGTCCTGACTTTC. Translation gives CASRREISGANVLTF.

This sequence joins TRBV6-5 and TRBJ2-1, with D hard to call. Germline V lookup: CDR1 MNHEY, CDR2 SVGAGI. There are 13 residues in the CDR3. Trimming left V 6 bases short and J 4 bases short, with 10 bases between. This chain's CDR3 is CASSSTRYNEQFF. CDR3 bases: TGTGCCAGCAGCTCGACCCGATACAATGAGCAGTTCTTC.

The V gene is TRBV6-1, the J gene TRBJ1-3; possibly TRBD1 for D (5 bases). Germline CDR1 reads MNHNS; CDR2 reads SASEGT. Trimming took off 5 bases at V and 0 bases at J, with 11 bases between the two ends. This CDR3 comprises 15 residues. This chain's CDR3 is CASSLRGVSGNTIYF. DNA of the CDR3: TGTGCCAGCAGTCTACGGGGGGTCTCTGGAAACACCATATATTTT.

The chain uses TRBV2 and TRBJ2-1; TRBD1 aligns across 8 bases. V lost 11 bases and J lost 7; bases outside the gene matches: 10. Looked up from germline, CDR1 is SNHLY and CDR2 is FYNNEI. CDR3 length: 13 amino acids. The CDR3 sequence is CADRGAGPNEQFF. The CDR3 nucleotides read TGTGCCGACAGGGGTGCAGGGCCGAATGAGCAGTTCTTC.

The chain carries TRBV27 and TRBJ2-3; possible D gene TRBD1, 6 bases. V lost 7 bases and J lost 1, with 12 bases in between. The germline CDR1 and CDR2 sequences are MNHEY and SMNVEV (reference sequence). The CDR3 is made up of 14 amino acids. CDR3 amino acids: CASNSAGGTDTQYF. CDR3 sequence (DNA): TGTGCCAGCAATTCGGCAGGGGGCACAGATACGCAGTATTTT.

This rearrangement joins TRBV11-3 to TRBJ1-2, with D hard to call. CDR1 and CDR2 (germline): SGHNT, YENEEA. The CDR3 length is 15 residues. Trimming left V 1 base short and J 6 bases short, with 15 bases between. Here the CDR3 reads CASSLVSAGPDGYTF. Here the CDR3 DNA reads TGTGCCAGCAGCTTAGTGTCCGCCGGGCCTGATGGCTACACCTTC.

This clone was counted a few times. This chain links TRBV10-3 with TRBJ2-5; 9 nucleotides match TRBD1. The CDR3 length is 13 residues. Germline V gives CDR1 ENHRY, CDR2 SYGVKD. V lost 10 bases, J lost 5 bases, and 8 bases stayed unmatched. CDR3 coding DNA: TGTGCCAGGTACAGGGGGCAGATGGAGACCCAGTACTTC. Protein product: CARYRGQMETQYF.

The chain uses TRBV6-6 and TRBJ2-5; the D is unclear. V shed 2 bases and J shed 0 bases, with 4 bases lying between them. CDR3 length: 13 residues. Germline V gene data show CDR1 as MNHNY and CDR2 as SVGAGI (reference sequence). The CDR3, as DNA: TGTGCCAGCAGTTACCCAGACCAAGAGACCCAGTACTTC. Its protein product is CASSYPDQETQYF.

The genes are TRBV5-1 and TRBJ1-4; no firm D call. Germline V gene lookup returns CDR1 SGHRS and CDR2 YFSETQ. This CDR3 has 18 amino acids. V was pared by 3 bases and J by 0 bases, with 18 bases between. The CDR3 DNA is TGCGCCAGCAGCTATATGAAAACGCCAGAGGCAACTAATGAAAAACTGTTTTTT. Amino acid sequence: CASSYMKTPEATNEKLFF.

V gene TRBV30 combines with J gene TRBJ2-3, with D unclear. CDR1 is GTSNPN and CDR2 is SVGIG in the germline V gene (reference sequence). The CDR3 covers 15 residues. V lost 0 bases and J lost 0, with 10 bases in between. The CDR3 sequence: CAWSVGQASTDTQYF. The DNA of the CDR3 is TGTGCCTGGAGTGTAGGGCAGGCAAGCACAGATACGCAGTATTTT.

The chain employs TRBV5-1 and TRBJ2-7, with 8 bases identical to TRBD2. Germline CDR1 reads SGHRS; CDR2 reads YFSETQ. V was pared by 4 bases and J by 0 bases, with 9 bases of the junction left unmatched. There are 16 residues in the CDR3. CDR3 sequence (DNA): TGCGCCAGCAGCCCGGGGGGGACAAGGAGCTCCTACGAGCAGTACTTC. Translating it yields CASSPGGTRSSYEQYF.

V usage is TRBV9 and J usage is TRBJ2-1; possibly TRBD2 for D (6 bases). V shed 0 bases and J shed 5 bases, with 21 bases lying between them. This CDR3 has 18 residues. Germline assignment: CDR1 SGDLS and CDR2 YYNGEE. This CDR3 reads CASSVDALGSAGHNEQFF. The CDR3 nucleotides read TGTGCCAGCAGCGTAGATGCACTCGGGTCGGCGGGACACAATGAGCAGTTCTTC.